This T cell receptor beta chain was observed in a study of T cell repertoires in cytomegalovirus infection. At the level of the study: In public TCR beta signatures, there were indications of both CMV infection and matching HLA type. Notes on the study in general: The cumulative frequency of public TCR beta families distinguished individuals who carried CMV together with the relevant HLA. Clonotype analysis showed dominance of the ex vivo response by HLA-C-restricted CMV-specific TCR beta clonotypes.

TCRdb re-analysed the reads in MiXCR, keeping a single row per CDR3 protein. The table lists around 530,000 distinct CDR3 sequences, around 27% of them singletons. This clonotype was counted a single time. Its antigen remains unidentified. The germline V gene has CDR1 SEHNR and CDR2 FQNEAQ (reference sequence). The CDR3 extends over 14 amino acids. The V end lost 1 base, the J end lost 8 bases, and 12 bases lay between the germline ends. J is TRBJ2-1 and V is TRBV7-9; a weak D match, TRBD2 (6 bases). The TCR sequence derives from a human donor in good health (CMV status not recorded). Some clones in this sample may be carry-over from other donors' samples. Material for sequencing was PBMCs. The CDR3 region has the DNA TGTGCCAGCAGCTTAGATATAGCGGTGGATGAGCAGTTCTTC. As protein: CASSLDIAVDEQFF. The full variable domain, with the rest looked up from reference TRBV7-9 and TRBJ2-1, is DTGVSQNPRHKITKRGQNVTFRCDPISEHNRLYWYRQTLGQGPEFLTYFQNEAQLEKSRLLSDRFSAERPKGSFSTLEIQRTEQGDSAMYLCASSLDIAVDEQFFGPGTRLTVL.